This entry describes one T cell receptor beta chain. Its target is unknown. This specimen belongs to a study of molecular identifiers for immune sequencing clone quantification. TCRdb re-analysed the PCR reads in MiXCR, keeping a single row per CDR3 protein. The table has 55,000 to 75,000 distinct CDR3 sequences, less than 20% seen once. Points from the study as a whole: Single-cell amounts of spiked Jurkat TCR RNA were reportedly detectable among over 750,000 naive cells. Clone sizes that are highly expanded could be underestimated when identical TCR molecules share a barcode. Under 1% of molecules in naive cells, but over 97% of effector molecules, belonged to clones above 20 RNA copies.

This TCR was sampled from a human donor in good health. Some libraries in this study had Jurkat cell RNA spiked in. The source material was naive CD8+ T cells from blood, with Jurkat cell RNA spiked in. The sample's subset: FACS-sorted CD8+CD4-CCR7+CD45RA+ naive T cells.

The CDR3 DNA reads as TGCGCCAGCAGCCAAGAGCGGCAGGGAGGTTTCATTAGCTACGAGCAGTACTTC. It is translated as CASSQERQGGFISYEQYF. The genes are TRBV4-1 and TRBJ2-7; D is perhaps TRBD2 (6 bases). The CDR3 loop spans 18 amino acids. Trimming took 0 bases from V and 3 from J, leaving 21 bases between them. Germline-derived CDR1 and CDR2 are MGHRA and YSYEKL.